This T cell receptor (beta chain) was found in a study of cytomegalovirus exposure and HLA in healthy donors. A remark on this clone: Antigen: not known. Other nucleotide sequences from this sample produce the same CDR3.

Looked up from germline, CDR1 is SGHRS and CDR2 is YFSETQ. After removal of 0 bases from V and 2 bases from J, the junction contained 1 base not matched to a gene. The CDR3 length is 14 residues. PCR employed 60 Vbeta and 13 Jbeta primers. The repertoire was sequenced with immunoSEQ multiplex PCR; TCRdb's copy has only in-frame clones and lacks some. The table lists about 150,000 clones, roughly 85% of them singletons, with 1.7% in the top ten. Study-level points and caveats: Associated with HLA alleles at 0.05 false discovery rate in a later analysis were about 17,000 TCR beta sequences.

The chain uses TRBV5-1 and TRBJ2-7, with 8 bases that match TRBD2. Sequenced sample: PBMCs. This TCR came from a woman in her twenties or thirties in good health and CMV-seronegative. CDR3 in DNA: TGCGCCAGCAGCTTGGGCGGGGGGACCTACGAGCAGTACTTC. Its translation: CASSLGGGTYEQYF.